This T cell receptor (beta chain) was retrieved from a study of beta chain features in type 1 diabetes. Points from the study as a whole: Type 1 diabetes patients had moderately but significantly shorter TCRB CDR3s in all four CD4+ subsets. Naive, central memory and regulatory TCRB repertoires appeared more similar among patients than healthy donors. Highly expressing activated T cells could be over-counted with a cDNA template.

One heparinised draw of blood, averaging around 100 mL, came from each donor. All of the sorted populations showed purity greater than 98%. On this clone itself: Its antigen remains unknown.

The sequenced template was cDNA made from the entire isolated RNA. Generated by immunoSEQ multiplex PCR, the TCRdb table keeps only in-frame clones and is missing some. In the table there are about 360,000 clones, approximately 12% of which are singletons. The V gene's germline CDR1 is LGHNA and CDR2 YSLEER. Trimming stripped 0 bases from V and 1 base from J, with 16 bases between. The CDR3 runs 17 residues. The specimen was naive CD4+ T cells from blood. This chain connects TRBV4-3 to TRBJ2-7; possible D gene TRBD2, 6 bases. The receptor's source is a woman aged 18-29 years with type 1 diabetes. The CDR3 loop is CASSQDQGAGQSYEQYF. Here the CDR3 DNA reads TGCGCCAGCAGCCAAGATCAGGGTGCGGGGCAATCCTACGAGCAGTACTTC.